A single sample gave rise to the 25 T cell receptor beta chains below, sequenced in a study of T cells in localized non-small cell lung cancer. Data came from immunoSEQ multiplex PCR; TCRdb stores just in-frame clones and leaves some out. The profile covers over 50,000 clones, with approximately 83% appearing a single time and about 17% taken by the ten largest. The input for sequencing was peripheral blood mononuclear cells, taken before any cancer treatment. These receptors came from a man aged 35-69 years with stage III lung adenocarcinoma.

V gene TRBV7-6 combines with J gene TRBJ2-3, with D perhaps TRBD1 (5 bases). V lost 4 bases and J lost 0, with 14 bases in between. The germline gives CDR1 SGHVS, CDR2 FNYEAQ. There are 16 residues in the CDR3. Here the CDR3 reads CASSSGHHTSTDTQYF. The CDR3 nucleotides read TGTGCCAGCAGCTCCGGACACCACACTAGCACAGATACGCAGTATTTT. Full variable domain (remainder filled in from reference TRBV7-6 and TRBJ2-3): GAGVSQSPRYKVTKRGQDVALRCDPISGHVSLYWYRQALGQGPEFLTYFNYEAQQDKSGLPNDRFSAERPEGSISTLTIQRTEQRDSAMYRCASSSGHHTSTDTQYFGPGTRLTVL.

The chain uses TRBV27 and TRBJ1-2, with D unresolved. The CDR3 extends over 11 amino acids. The V end lost 6 bases, the J end lost 4 bases, and 6 bases lay between the germline ends. The V gene's germline CDR1 is MNHEY and CDR2 SMNVEV (reference sequence). The CDR3 spells CASRGGYGYTF. CDR3 DNA sequence: TGTGCCAGCAGGGGAGGCTATGGCTACACCTTC.

The CDR3 DNA reads TGTGCCAGCAGCTCGGGCGGATGGAACACCGGGGAGCTGTTTTTT. Protein: CASSSGGWNTGELFF. The rearrangement joins TRBV11-1 to TRBJ2-2; D is ambiguous. With 4 bases removed from V and 1 base from J, the gap between germline ends came to 10 bases. The CDR3 length is 15 residues. CDR1 is SGHAT and CDR2 is FQDESV in the germline V gene (reference sequence).

The rearrangement uses TRBV4-2 and TRBJ2-3; either TRBD1 or TRBD2 may supply D (5 bases each). CDR3 length: 15 amino acids. V lost 0 bases and J 1 base, leaving 8 bases between the germline ends. Germline V gives CDR1 LGHNA, CDR2 YNFKEQ. The CDR3 nucleotides are TGTGCCAGCAGCCAAGAGGGGGTGGGCACAGATACGCAGTATTTT. It codes for CASSQEGVGTDTQYF.

The chain carries TRBV29-1 and TRBJ1-1; D gene unclear. The germline CDR1 and CDR2 sequences are SQVTM and ANQGSEA. This CDR3 spans 12 amino acids. Trimming removed 4 bases from V and 2 bases from J, with 8 bases in between. This chain's CDR3 is CSVGQINTEAFF. In DNA, the CDR3 is TGCAGCGTTGGGCAGATAAACACTGAAGCTTTCTTT.

The CDR3, as DNA: TGCAGCGTCGCGGACAGGGGGCAGGCTTTCTTT. It yields the protein CSVADRGQAFF. The chain has TRBV29-1 and TRBJ1-1; 11 nucleotides line up with TRBD1. The junction had 5 bases not matched to a gene; V was cut back by 6 bases and J by 11 bases. CDR3 size: 11 residues. Per the germline V gene, CDR1 is SQVTM and CDR2 is ANQGSEA.

The chain uses TRBV9 and TRBJ2-3; D is possibly TRBD2 (6 bases). CDR1 is SGDLS, CDR2 YYNGEE, per germline. There are 15 residues in the CDR3. Trimming left V 1 base short and J 0 bases short, with 9 bases between. CDR3 loop: CASSVNGGSTDTQYF. The CDR3 DNA is TGTGCCAGCAGCGTAAATGGGGGGAGCACAGATACGCAGTATTTT.

The chain recombines TRBV14 with TRBJ2-3; D is tentatively TRBD1 or TRBD2 (5 bases each). Deletions cut 4 bases from V and 2 bases from J, with 13 bases between. CDR3 length: 15 residues. The germline gives CDR1 SGHDN, CDR2 FVKESK. CDR3 region: CASSPRGRLTDTQYF. For the CDR3, the DNA is TGTGCCAGCAGCCCTAGGGGACGGCTCACAGATACGCAGTATTTT.

The CDR3 sequence: CASSLEGQDYNEQFF. The CDR3 nucleotides read TGCGCCAGCAGCTTGGAGGGACAGGACTACAATGAGCAGTTCTTC. The gene calls are TRBV5-1 and TRBJ2-1, with 8 bases lining up with TRBD1. V shed 0 bases, J shed 3 bases, and the junction held 2 bases outside the gene matches. This CDR3 contains 15 residues. Germline lookup yields CDR1 SGHRS and CDR2 YFSETQ.

The rearrangement links TRBV7-9 to TRBJ2-7; D is possibly TRBD2 (5 bases). Trimming cost V 1 base and J 2 bases, with 12 bases left between them. Germline values: CDR1 SEHNR, CDR2 FQNEAQ (reference sequence). The CDR3 consists of 15 residues. CDR3 coding DNA: TGTGCCAGCAGCTTAGGGAGCGGCGAACCCTACGAGCAGTACTTC. As protein: CASSLGSGEPYEQYF.

V gene TRBV5-1 combines with J gene TRBJ1-1, with a tentative D call TRBD1 (5 bases). CDR3 length: 15 residues. V was shortened by 5 bases and J by 4 bases, with 18 bases between the two germline ends. CDR1 is SGHRS, CDR2 YFSETQ, per germline. In DNA form, the CDR3 reads TGCGCCAGCAGATCAAGTCAGGGTAGGGGCACTGAAGCTTTCTTT. The encoded protein is CASRSSQGRGTEAFF. Full variable domain (outside the CDR3, taken from reference TRBV5-1 and TRBJ1-1): KAGVTQTPRYLIKTRGQQVTLSCSPISGHRSVSWYQQTPGQGLQFLFEYFSETQRNKGNFPGRFSGRQFSNSRSEMNVSTLELGDSALYLCASRSSQGRGTEAFFGQGTRLTVV.

V and J are TRBV4-1 and TRBJ2-3; D is possibly TRBD1 or TRBD2 (6 bases each). There are 16 residues in the CDR3. The germline V gene has CDR1 MGHRA and CDR2 YSYEKL. The V end lost 0 bases, the J end lost 2 bases, and 12 bases lay between the germline ends. The CDR3 region is CASSQEWGAFTDTQYF. CDR3 DNA sequence: TGCGCCAGCAGCCAAGAATGGGGGGCCTTCACAGATACGCAGTATTTT.

V gene TRBV18 combines with J gene TRBJ1-1; D is unresolved. There are 14 residues in the CDR3. Germline loops: CDR1 KGHSH, CDR2 LQKENI. Trimming removed 3 bases at V and 4 bases at J, with 12 bases between. The CDR3 sequence is CASSPLEGLTEAFF. CDR3 coding DNA: TGTGCCAGCTCACCGTTAGAGGGCCTCACTGAAGCTTTCTTT.

The J gene is TRBJ2-3, the V gene TRBV9; TRBD2 is a possible D gene (7 bases). Germline V gene lookup returns CDR1 SGDLS and CDR2 YYNGEE. Deletions cut 4 bases from V and 4 bases from J, with 19 bases between. The CDR3 has 16 amino acids. CDR3 in DNA: TGTGCCAGCAGCCCCCTGGGGGGGGCCCTTTCAGATACGCAGTATTTT. It translates to CASSPLGGALSDTQYF.

The rearrangement uses TRBV11-2 and TRBJ1-3, with D possibly being TRBD1 (6 bases). CDR3 length equals 18 residues. Trimming pared 4 bases from V and 0 bases from J, leaving 19 bases between. Germline V gives CDR1 SGHAT, CDR2 FQNNGV. The CDR3 loop is CASSSGAGGSFSGNTIYF. Written as DNA, the CDR3 is TGTGCCAGCAGCTCGGGGGCCGGCGGGTCGTTCTCTGGAAACACCATATATTTT.

The CDR3 DNA reads TGTGCCAGCAGTTACTCGACGGGGCTCGGGGACACTGAAGCTTTCTTT. Protein product: CASSYSTGLGDTEAFF. The V and J genes are TRBV6-6 and TRBJ1-1, with D perhaps TRBD1 (5 bases). Germline-derived CDR1 and CDR2 are MNHNY and SVGAGI (reference sequence). This CDR3 contains 16 residues. V shed 0 bases and J shed 3 bases, with 14 bases lying between them.

The count of this clone is one. The rearrangement uses TRBV18 and TRBJ2-3; D possibly corresponds to TRBD1 (5 bases). The V end was cut by 2 bases, the J end by 0 bases, with 9 bases between. The CDR3 has 15 residues. Germline lookup yields CDR1 KGHSH and CDR2 LQKENI. CDR3 coding DNA: TGTGCCAGCTCACCAGGGCAGGGAAGCACAGATACGCAGTATTTT. This codes for CASSPGQGSTDTQYF. The full variable domain, completed using reference TRBV18 and TRBJ2-3, is NAGVMQNPRHLVRRRGQEARLRCSPMKGHSHVYWYRQLPEEGLKFMVYLQKENIIDESGMPKERFSAEFPKEGPSILRIQQVVRGDSAAYFCASSPGQGSTDTQYFGPGTRLTVL.

This clone was seen a few times. V is TRBV6-5 and J is TRBJ2-2; D uncertain. The germline V and J ends were trimmed by 5 bases and 6 bases, with 7 bases remaining between them. Germline CDR1 reads MNHEY; CDR2 reads SVGAGI. This CDR3 has 12 amino acids. CDR3 nucleotides: TGTGCCAGCAGTCCACGGGCCGGGGAGCTGTTTTTT. Its translation: CASSPRAGELFF.

The chain couples TRBV2 to TRBJ2-3, with 9 nucleotides matching TRBD1. This CDR3 has 14 residues. The germline gives CDR1 SNHLY, CDR2 FYNNEI. V lost 10 bases and J lost 2; bases outside the gene matches: 7. The DNA of the CDR3 is TGTGCCACTAAAAACAGGGGGCACACAGATACGCAGTATTTT. It translates to CATKNRGHTDTQYF.

This clone has a handful of counts. V is TRBV29-1 and J is TRBJ2-2; no reliable D call. The germline V gene has CDR1 SQVTM and CDR2 ANQGSEA. This CDR3 region has 11 residues. The ends were cut back, 3 bases at V and 7 bases at J, with 6 bases in the middle. CDR3 sequence reads: CSVDRGGELFF. CDR3 sequence (DNA): TGCAGCGTTGATCGTGGCGGGGAGCTGTTTTTT.

The genes are TRBV18 and TRBJ1-3, with D perhaps matching TRBD1 (6 bases). The CDR3 has 15 amino acids. CDR1 is KGHSH and CDR2 is LQKENI in the germline V gene. Trimming cost V 6 bases and J 0 bases, with 12 bases left between them. CDR3 in amino acids: CASSGTSNSGNTIYF. Here the CDR3 DNA reads TGTGCCAGCTCTGGGACATCCAACTCTGGAAACACCATATATTTT.

The V call is TRBV4-3, the J call TRBJ1-5; D uncertain. The CDR3 length is 13 residues. Germline V gene sequence: CDR1 LGHNA, CDR2 YSLEER. Trimming shortened V by 1 base and J by 7 bases, and 8 bases separated the two germline ends. This CDR3 is CASSQGVGQPQHF. As DNA, the CDR3 is TGCGCCAGCAGCCAAGGGGTGGGCCAGCCCCAGCATTTT.

The chain recombines TRBV19 with TRBJ2-1; TRBD1 matches 9 bases. This CDR3 spans 23 amino acids. With 5 bases clipped from V and 9 bases from J, the junction kept 35 bases outside the gene matches. CDR1 is LNHDA and CDR2 is SQIVND in the germline V gene (reference sequence). The CDR3 loop reads CASSPTRTGVLNSLALGGGEQFF. The DNA of the CDR3 is TGTGCCAGTAGTCCCACCCGGACAGGGGTCCTCAACTCACTAGCGCTCGGAGGGGGTGAGCAGTTCTTC.

The rearrangement uses TRBV7-2 and TRBJ1-1; tentative D call: TRBD1 (6 bases). V was shortened by 5 bases and J by 1 base, with 11 bases between the two germline ends. The CDR3 has 14 amino acids. CDR1 is SGHTA, CDR2 FQGNSA, per germline. The CDR3 loop is CASSAGTPNTEAFF. The CDR3 region has the DNA TGTGCCAGCAGCGCCGGGACACCGAACACTGAAGCTTTCTTT.

The J gene is TRBJ2-7, the V gene TRBV5-6; 7 bases agree with TRBD1. The CDR3 totals 13 residues. V was clipped by 2 bases and J by 4 bases; unmatched bases: 3. Per germline, CDR1 SGHDT and CDR2 YYEEEE. The CDR3 sequence: CASSFKGAYEQYF. The CDR3 DNA reads TGTGCCAGCAGCTTCAAGGGGGCTTACGAGCAGTACTTC.